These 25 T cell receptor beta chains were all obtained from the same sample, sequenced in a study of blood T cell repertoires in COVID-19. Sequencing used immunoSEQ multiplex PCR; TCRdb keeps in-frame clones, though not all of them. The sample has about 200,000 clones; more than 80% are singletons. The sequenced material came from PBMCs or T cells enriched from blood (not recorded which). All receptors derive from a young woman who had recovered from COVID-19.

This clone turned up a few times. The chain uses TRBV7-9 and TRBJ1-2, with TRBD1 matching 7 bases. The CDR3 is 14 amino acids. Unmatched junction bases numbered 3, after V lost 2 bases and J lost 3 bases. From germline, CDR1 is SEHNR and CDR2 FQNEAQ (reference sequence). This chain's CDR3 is CASSLRQGDYGYTF. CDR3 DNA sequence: TGTGCCAGCAGCTTACGTCAGGGGGACTATGGCTACACCTTC.

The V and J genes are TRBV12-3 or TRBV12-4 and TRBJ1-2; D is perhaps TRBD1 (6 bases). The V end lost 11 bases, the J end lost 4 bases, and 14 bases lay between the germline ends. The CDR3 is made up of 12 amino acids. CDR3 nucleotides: TGTGCCGTTCAGGGGCGGACCTATGGCTACACCTTC. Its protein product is CAVQGRTYGYTF.

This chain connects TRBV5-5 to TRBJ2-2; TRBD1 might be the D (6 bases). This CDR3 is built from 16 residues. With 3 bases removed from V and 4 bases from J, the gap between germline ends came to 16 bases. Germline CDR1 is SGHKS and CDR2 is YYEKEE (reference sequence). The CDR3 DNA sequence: TGTGCCAGCAGCTCAGCTCCGGGACACTTCACCGGGGAGCTGTTTTTT. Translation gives CASSSAPGHFTGELFF.

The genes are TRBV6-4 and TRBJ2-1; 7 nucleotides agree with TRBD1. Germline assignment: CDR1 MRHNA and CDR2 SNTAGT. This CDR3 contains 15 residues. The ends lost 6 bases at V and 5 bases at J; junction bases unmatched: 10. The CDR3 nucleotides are TGTGCCAGCAGGAGAGACCGGGACAGACACAATGAGCAGTTCTTC. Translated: CASRRDRDRHNEQFF.

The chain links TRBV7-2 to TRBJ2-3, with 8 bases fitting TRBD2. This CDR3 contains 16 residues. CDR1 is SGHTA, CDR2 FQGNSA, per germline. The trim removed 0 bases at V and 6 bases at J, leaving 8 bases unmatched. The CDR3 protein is CASSLAPSGGWDTQYF. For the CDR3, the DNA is TGTGCCAGCAGCTTAGCCCCCAGCGGGGGATGGGATACGCAGTATTTT.

The CDR3 region is CATRGDRDTEAFF. In nucleotides, the CDR3 is TGTGCCACCCGTGGGGACAGGGACACTGAAGCTTTCTTT. This sequence joins TRBV24-1 and TRBJ1-1, with 9 bases that match TRBD1. This CDR3 has 13 residues. Losses at the gene ends were 9 bases for V and 3 bases for J; bases not matched to a gene: 4. Per germline, CDR1 KGHDR and CDR2 SFDVKD.

Here the CDR3 reads CASTLTGGNSPLHF. CDR3 coding DNA: TGTGCCAGCACCTTGACAGGGGGCAATTCACCCCTCCACTTT. The chain joins TRBV27 to TRBJ1-6, with TRBD1 matching over 10 bases. The CDR3 covers 14 residues. Germline loops: CDR1 MNHEY, CDR2 SMNVEV (reference sequence). V lost 7 bases and J lost 7; bases outside the gene matches: 4.

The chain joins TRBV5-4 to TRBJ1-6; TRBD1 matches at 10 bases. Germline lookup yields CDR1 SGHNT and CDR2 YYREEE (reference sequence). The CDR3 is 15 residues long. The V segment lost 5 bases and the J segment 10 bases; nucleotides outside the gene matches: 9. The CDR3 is CASSFGTGVRSPLHF. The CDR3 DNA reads TGTGCCAGCAGTTTCGGGACAGGGGTTCGGTCACCCCTCCACTTT.

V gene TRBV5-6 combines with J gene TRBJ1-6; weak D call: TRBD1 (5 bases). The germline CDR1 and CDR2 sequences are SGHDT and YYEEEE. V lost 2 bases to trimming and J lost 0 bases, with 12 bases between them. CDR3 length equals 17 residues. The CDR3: CASSFPQGGSYNSPLHF. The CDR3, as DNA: TGTGCCAGCAGCTTCCCTCAGGGCGGCTCCTATAATTCACCCCTCCACTTT.

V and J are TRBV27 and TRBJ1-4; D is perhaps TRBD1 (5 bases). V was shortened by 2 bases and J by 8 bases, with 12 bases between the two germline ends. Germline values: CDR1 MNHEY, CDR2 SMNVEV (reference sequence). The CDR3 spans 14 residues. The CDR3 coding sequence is TGTGCCAGCAGTTTAAGGGGAGGGTGGGAAAAACTGTTTTTT. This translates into CASSLRGGWEKLFF.

CDR3: CASSSFGVDYGYTF. The CDR3 DNA reads as TGTGCCAGCAGCTCCTTCGGGGTTGACTATGGCTACACCTTC. The gene calls are TRBV11-2 and TRBJ1-2; D is unresolved. This CDR3 comprises 14 residues. With 4 bases removed from V and 3 bases from J, the gap between germline ends came to 12 bases. Per the germline V gene, CDR1 is SGHAT and CDR2 is FQNNGV.

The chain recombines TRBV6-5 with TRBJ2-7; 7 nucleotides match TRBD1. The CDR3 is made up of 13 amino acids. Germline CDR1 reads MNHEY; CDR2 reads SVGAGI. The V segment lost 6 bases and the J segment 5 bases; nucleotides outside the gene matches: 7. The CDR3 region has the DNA TGTGCCAGCAGAGTAACAGGGGTGAACGAGCAGTACTTC. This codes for CASRVTGVNEQYF.

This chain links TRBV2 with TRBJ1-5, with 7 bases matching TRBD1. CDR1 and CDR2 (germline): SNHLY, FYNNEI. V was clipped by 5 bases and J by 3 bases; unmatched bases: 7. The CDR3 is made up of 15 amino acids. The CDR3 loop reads CASSQTGDSNQPQHF. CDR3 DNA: TGTGCCAGCAGTCAAACAGGGGACTCCAATCAGCCCCAGCATTTT. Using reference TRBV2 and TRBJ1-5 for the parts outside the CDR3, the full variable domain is EPEVTQTPSHQVTQMGQEVILRCVPISNHLYFYWYRQILGQKVEFLVSFYNNEISEKSEIFDDQFSVERPDGSNFTLKIRSTKLEDSAMYFCASSQTGDSNQPQHFGDGTRLSIL.

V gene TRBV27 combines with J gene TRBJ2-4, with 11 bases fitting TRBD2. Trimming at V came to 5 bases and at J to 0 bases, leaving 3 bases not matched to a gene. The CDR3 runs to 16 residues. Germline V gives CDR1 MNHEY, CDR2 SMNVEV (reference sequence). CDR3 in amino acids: CASSPGTSGAKNIQYF. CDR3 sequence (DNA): TGTGCCAGCAGTCCCGGGACTAGCGGAGCCAAAAACATTCAGTACTTC.

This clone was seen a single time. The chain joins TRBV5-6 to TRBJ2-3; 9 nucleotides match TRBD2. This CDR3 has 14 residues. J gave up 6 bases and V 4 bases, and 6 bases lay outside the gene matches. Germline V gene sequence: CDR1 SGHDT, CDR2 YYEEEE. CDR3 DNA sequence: TGTGCCAGCAGCCATGGGACTAGCATGGATACGCAGTATTTT. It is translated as CASSHGTSMDTQYF.

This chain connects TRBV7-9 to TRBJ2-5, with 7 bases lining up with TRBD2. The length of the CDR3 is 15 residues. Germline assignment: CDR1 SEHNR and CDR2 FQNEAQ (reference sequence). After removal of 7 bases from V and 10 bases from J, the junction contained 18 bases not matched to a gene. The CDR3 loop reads CASTSGASQGVNQYF. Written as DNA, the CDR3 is TGTGCCAGCACCAGCGGGGCTTCCCAAGGAGTGAACCAGTACTTC.

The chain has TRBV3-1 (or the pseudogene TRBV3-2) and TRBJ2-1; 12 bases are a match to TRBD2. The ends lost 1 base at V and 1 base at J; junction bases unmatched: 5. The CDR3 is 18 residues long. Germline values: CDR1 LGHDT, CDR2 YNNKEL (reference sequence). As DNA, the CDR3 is TGTGCCAGCAGCCAAGTTTTACTAGCGGGGGGTTCCTACAATGAGCAGTTCTTC. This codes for CASSQVLLAGGSYNEQFF.

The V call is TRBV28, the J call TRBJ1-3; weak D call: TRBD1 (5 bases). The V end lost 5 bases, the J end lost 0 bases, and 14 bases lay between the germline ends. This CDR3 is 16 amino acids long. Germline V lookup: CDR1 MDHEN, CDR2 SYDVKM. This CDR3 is CASSPLGPLSGNTIYF. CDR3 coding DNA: TGTGCCAGCAGTCCTTTGGGGCCCCTCTCTGGAAACACCATATATTTT.

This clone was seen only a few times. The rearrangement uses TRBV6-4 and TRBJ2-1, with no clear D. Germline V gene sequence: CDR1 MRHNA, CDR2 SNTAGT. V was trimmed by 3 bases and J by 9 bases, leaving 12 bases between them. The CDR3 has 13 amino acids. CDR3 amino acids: CASSENESGEQFF. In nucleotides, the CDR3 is TGTGCCAGCAGTGAGAATGAGTCGGGTGAGCAGTTCTTC.

CDR3: CASSPPTGRAGTEAFF. Written as DNA, the CDR3 is TGTGCCAGCAGCCCCCCCACGGGCAGGGCGGGGACTGAAGCTTTCTTT. The rearrangement links TRBV5-4 to TRBJ1-1; perhaps TRBD1 as D (5 bases). Germline CDR1 and CDR2: SGHNT and YYREEE (reference sequence). The V end was cut by 4 bases, the J end by 5 bases, with 21 bases between. CDR3 length: 16 amino acids. Variable domain in full (rest from reference TRBV5-4 and TRBJ1-1): ETGVTQSPTHLIKTRGQQVTLRCSSQSGHNTVSWYQQALGQGPQFIFQYYREEENGRGNFPPRFSGLQFPNYSSELNVNALELDDSALYLCASSPPTGRAGTEAFFGQGTRLTVV.

The DNA for the CDR3 is TGTGCCAGCAGTTGGACAGGGGTCGGCTACACCTTC. It specifies CASSWTGVGYTF. The V gene is TRBV27, the J gene TRBJ1-2; 9 bases line up with TRBD1. The V and J ends lost 4 bases and 8 bases, in that order; junction bases with no gene match: 2. The CDR3 extends over 12 amino acids. From germline, CDR1 is MNHEY and CDR2 SMNVEV (reference sequence).

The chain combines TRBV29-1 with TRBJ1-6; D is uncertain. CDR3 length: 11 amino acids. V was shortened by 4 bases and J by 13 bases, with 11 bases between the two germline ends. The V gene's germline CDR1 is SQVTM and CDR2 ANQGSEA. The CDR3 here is CSVGEEAPLHF. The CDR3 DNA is TGCAGCGTTGGGGAGGAGGCCCCCCTCCACTTT. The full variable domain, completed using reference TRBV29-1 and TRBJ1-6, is SAVISQKPSRDICQRGTSLTIQCQVDSQVTMMFWYRQQPGQSLTLIATANQGSEATYESGFVIDKFPISRPNLTFSTLTVSNMSPEDSSIYLCSVGEEAPLHFGNGTRLTVT.

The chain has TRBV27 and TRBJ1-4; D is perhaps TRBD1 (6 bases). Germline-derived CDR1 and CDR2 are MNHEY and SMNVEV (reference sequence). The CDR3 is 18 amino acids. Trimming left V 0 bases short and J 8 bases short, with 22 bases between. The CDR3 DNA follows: TGTGCCAGCAGTTTATCGTTCCGGGACACCAAACCCGAAGAAAAACTGTTTTTT. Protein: CASSLSFRDTKPEEKLFF.

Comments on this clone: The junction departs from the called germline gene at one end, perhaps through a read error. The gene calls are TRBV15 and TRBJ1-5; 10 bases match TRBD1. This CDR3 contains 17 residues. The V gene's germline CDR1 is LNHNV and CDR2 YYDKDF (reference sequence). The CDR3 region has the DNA TGTGCCACCAGCCGTCGTCCCGGGACAGGGGACAATCTGCCCCAGCATTTT. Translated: CATSRRPGTGDNLPQHF.

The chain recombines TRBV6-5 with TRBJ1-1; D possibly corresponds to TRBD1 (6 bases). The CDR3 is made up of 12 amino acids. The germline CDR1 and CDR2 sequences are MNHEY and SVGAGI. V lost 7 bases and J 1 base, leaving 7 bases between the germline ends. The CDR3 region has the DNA TGTGCCAGCAAGACAGGGAACACTGAAGCTTTCTTT. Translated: CASKTGNTEAFF.